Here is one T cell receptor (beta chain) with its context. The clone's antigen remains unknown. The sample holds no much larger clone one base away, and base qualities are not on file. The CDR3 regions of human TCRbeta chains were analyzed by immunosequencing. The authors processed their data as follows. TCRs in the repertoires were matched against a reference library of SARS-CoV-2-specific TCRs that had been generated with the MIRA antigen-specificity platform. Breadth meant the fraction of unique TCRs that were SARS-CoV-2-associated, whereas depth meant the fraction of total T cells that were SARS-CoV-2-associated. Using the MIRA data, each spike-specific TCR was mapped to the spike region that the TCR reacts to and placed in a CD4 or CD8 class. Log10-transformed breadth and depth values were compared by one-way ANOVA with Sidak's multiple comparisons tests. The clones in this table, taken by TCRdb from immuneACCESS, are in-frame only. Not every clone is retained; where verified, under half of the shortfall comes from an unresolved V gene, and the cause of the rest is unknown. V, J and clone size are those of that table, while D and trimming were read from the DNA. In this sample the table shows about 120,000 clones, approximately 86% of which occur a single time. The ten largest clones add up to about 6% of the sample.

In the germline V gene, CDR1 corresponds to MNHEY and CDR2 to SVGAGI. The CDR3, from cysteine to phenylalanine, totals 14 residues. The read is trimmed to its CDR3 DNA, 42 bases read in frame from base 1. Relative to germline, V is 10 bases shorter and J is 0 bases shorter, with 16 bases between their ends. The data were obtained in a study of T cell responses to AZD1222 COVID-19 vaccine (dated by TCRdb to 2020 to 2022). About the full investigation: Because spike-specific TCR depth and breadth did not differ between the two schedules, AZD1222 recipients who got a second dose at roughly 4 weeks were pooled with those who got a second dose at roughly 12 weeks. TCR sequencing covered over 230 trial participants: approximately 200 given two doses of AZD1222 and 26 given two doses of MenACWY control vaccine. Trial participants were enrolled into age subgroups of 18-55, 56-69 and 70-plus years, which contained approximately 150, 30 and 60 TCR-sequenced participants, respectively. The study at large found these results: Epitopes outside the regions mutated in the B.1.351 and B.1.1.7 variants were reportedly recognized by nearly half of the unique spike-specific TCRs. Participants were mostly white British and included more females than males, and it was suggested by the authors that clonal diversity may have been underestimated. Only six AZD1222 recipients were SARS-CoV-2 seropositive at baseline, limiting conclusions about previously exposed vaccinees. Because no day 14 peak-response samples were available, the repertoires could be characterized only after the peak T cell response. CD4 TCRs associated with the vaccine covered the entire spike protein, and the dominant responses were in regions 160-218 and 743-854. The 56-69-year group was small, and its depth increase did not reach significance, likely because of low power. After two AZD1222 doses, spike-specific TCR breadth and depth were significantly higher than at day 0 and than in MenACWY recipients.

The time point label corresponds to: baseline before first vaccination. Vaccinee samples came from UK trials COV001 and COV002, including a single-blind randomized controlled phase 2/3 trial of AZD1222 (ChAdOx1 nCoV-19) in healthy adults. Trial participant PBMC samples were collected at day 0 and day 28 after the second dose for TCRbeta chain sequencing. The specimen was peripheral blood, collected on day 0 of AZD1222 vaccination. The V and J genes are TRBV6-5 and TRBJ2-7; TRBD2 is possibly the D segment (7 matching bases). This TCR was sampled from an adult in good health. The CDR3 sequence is CAIQRGGGSYEQYF. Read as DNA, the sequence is TGTGCCATCCAGAGGGGGGGCGGCTCCTACGAGCAGTACTTC.